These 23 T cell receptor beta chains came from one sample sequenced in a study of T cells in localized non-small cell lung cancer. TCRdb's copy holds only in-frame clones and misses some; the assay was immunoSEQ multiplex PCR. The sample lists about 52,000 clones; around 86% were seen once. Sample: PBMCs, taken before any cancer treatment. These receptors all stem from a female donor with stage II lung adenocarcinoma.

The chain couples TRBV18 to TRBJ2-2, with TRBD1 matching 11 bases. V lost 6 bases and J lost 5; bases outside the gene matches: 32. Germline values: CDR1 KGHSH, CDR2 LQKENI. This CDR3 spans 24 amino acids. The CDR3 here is CASSVTSILEDRGRDDSWTGELFF. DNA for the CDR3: TGTGCCAGCTCCGTTACCTCGATACTGGAGGACAGGGGGCGCGATGACTCCTGGACCGGGGAGCTGTTTTTT.

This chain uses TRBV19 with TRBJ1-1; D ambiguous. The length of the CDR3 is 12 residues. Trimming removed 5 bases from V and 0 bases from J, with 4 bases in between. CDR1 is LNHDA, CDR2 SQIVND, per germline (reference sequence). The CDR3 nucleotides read TGTGCCAGTAGTTTCTTGAACACTGAAGCTTTCTTT. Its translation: CASSFLNTEAFF.

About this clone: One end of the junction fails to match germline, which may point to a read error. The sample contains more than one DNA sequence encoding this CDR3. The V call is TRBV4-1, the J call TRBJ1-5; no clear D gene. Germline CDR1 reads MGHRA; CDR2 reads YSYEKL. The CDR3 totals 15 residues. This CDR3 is CASSQGQYSNQPQHF. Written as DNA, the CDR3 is TGCGCCAGTAGCCAAGGCCAGTATAGCAATCAGCCCCAGCATTTT.

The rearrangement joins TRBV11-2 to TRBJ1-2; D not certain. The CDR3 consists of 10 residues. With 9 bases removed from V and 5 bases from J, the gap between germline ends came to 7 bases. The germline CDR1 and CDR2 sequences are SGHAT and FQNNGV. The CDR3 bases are TGTGCCAGGAGGGTGTATGGCTACACCTTC. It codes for CARRVYGYTF.

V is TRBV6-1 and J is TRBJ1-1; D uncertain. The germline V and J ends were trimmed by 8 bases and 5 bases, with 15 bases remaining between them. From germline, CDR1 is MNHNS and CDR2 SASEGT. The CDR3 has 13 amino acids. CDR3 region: CASRPGGGTEAFF. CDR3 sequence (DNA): TGTGCCAGCCGTCCAGGAGGAGGAACTGAAGCTTTCTTT.

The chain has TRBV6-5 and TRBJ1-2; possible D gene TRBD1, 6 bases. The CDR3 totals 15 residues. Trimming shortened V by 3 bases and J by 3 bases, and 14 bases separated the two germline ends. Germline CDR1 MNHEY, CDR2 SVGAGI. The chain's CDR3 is CASSYGQGSHYGYTF. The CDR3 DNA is TGTGCCAGCAGTTATGGCCAGGGGTCTCACTATGGCTACACCTTC.

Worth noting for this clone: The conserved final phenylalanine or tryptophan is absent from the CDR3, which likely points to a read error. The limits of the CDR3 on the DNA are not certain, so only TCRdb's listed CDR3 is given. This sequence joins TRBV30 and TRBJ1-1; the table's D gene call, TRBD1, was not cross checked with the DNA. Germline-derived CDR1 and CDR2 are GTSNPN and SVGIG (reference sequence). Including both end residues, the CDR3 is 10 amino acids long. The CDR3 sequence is CAWSVASGLL.

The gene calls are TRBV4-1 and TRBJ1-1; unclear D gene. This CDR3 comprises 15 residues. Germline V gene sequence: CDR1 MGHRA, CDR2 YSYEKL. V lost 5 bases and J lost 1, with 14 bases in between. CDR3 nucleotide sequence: TGCGCCAGCAGCGCCTATTTACAGCGGAACACTGAAGCTTTCTTT. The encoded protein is CASSAYLQRNTEAFF.

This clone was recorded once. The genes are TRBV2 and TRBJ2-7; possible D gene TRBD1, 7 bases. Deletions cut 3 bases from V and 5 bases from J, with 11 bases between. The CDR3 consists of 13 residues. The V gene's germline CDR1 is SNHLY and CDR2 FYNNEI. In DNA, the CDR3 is TGTGCCAGCAGTGACAGGGGGGAGGACGAGCAGTACTTC. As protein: CASSDRGEDEQYF. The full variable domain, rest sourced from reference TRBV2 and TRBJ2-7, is EPEVTQTPSHQVTQMGQEVILRCVPISNHLYFYWYRQILGQKVEFLVSFYNNEISEKSEIFDDQFSVERPDGSNFTLKIRSTKLEDSAMYFCASSDRGEDEQYFGPGTRLTVT.

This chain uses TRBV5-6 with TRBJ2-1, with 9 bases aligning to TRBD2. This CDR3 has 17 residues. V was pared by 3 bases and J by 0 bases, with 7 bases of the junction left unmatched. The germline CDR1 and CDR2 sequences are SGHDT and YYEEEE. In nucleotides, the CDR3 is TGTGCCAGCAGCTCGGGACTAGCAGTTTTCTCCTACAATGAGCAGTTCTTC. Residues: CASSSGLAVFSYNEQFF.

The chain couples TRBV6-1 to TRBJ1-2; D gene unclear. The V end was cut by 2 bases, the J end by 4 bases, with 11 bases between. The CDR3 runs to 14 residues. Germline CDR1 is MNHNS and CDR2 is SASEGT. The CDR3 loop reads CASSESVRPYGYTF. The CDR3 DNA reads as TGTGCCAGCAGTGAAAGTGTACGGCCCTATGGCTACACCTTC.

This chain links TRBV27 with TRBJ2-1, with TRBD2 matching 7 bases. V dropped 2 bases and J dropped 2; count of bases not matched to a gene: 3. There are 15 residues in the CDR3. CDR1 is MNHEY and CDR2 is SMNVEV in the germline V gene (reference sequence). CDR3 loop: CASSLGGGAYNEQFF. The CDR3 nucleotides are TGTGCCAGCAGTTTAGGTGGGGGGGCCTACAATGAGCAGTTCTTC.

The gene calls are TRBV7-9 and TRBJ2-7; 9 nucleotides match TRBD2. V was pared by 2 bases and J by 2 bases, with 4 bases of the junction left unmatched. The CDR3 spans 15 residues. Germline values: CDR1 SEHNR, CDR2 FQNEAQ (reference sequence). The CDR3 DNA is TGTGCCAGCAGCTTAAAGCCTAGCGGGGCCTACGAGCAGTACTTC. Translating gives CASSLKPSGAYEQYF.

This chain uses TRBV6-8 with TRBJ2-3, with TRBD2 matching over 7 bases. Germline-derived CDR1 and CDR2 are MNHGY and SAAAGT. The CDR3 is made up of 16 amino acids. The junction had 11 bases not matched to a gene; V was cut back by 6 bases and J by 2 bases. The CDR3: CASSSPAGKLTDTQYF. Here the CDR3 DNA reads TGTGCCAGCAGCTCTCCAGCGGGGAAACTCACAGATACGCAGTATTTT.

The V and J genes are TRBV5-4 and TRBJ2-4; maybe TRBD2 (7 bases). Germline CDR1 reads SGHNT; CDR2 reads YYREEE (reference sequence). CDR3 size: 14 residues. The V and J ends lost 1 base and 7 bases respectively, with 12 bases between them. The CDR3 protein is CASSLWGGSNIQYF. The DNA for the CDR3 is TGTGCCAGCAGCTTGTGGGGGGGCTCTAACATTCAGTACTTC.

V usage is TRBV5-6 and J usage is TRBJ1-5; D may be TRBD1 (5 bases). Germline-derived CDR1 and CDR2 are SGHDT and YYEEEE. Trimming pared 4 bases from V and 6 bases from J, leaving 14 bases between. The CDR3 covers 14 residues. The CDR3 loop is CASSHSGTAQPQHF. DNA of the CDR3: TGTGCCAGCAGCCATTCAGGGACGGCTCAGCCCCAGCATTTT.

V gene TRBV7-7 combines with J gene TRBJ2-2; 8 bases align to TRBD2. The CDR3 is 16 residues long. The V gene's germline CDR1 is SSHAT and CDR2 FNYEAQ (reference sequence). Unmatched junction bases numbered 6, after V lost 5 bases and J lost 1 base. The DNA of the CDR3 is TGTGCCAGCAGCATAATTAGCGGGGAGAACACCGGGGAGCTGTTTTTT. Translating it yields CASSIISGENTGELFF. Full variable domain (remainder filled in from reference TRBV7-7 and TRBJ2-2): GAGVSQSPRYKVTKRGQDVTLRCDPISSHATLYWYQQALGQGPEFLTYFNYEAQPDKSGLPSDRFSAERPEGSISTLTIQRTEQRDSAMYRCASSIISGENTGELFFGEGSRLTVL.

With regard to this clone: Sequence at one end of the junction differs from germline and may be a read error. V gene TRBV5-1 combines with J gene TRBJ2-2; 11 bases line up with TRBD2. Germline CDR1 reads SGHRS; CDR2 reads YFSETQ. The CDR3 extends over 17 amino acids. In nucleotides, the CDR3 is TGCGCCAGCAGCCCGCGGACTAGCGGGCAAAACATCGGGGAGCTGTTTTTT. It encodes CASSPRTSGQNIGELFF.

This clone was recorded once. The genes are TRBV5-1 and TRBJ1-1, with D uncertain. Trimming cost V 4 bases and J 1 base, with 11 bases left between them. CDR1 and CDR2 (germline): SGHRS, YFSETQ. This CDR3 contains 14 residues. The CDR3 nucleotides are TGCGCCAGCAGCGGGTTAGGGCCGAACACTGAAGCTTTCTTT. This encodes CASSGLGPNTEAFF.

CDR3 coding DNA: TGTGCCAGCAGGGAGCGGGGGAGAGAAGATACGCAGTATTTT. Protein product: CASRERGREDTQYF. The chain uses TRBV6-5 and TRBJ2-3, with 8 bases that match TRBD2. V lost 6 bases to trimming and J lost 5 bases; unmatched junction nucleotides: 7. Germline CDR1 MNHEY, CDR2 SVGAGI. CDR3 size: 14 residues.

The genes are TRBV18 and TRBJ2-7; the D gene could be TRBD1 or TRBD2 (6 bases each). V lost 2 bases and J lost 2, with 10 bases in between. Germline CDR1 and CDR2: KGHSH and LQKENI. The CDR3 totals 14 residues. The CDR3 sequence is CASSPGRGAYEQYF. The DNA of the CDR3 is TGTGCCAGCTCACCAGGAAGGGGGGCCTACGAGCAGTACTTC.

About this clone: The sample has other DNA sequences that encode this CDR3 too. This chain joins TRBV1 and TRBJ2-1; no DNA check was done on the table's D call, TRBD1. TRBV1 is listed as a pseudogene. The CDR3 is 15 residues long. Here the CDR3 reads CTSSQGDRGDNEQFF. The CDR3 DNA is TGCACCAGCAGCCAAGGGGACAGGGGCGACAATGAGCAGTTCTTC.

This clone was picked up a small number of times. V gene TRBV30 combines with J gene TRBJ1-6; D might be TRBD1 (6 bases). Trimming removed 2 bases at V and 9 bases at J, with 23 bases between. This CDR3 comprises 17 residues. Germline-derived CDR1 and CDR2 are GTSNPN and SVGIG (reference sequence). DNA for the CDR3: TGTGCCTGGAGTCCAAACGGGGGACAATCTTATGGTTCACCCCTCCACTTT. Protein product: CAWSPNGGQSYGSPLHF.